Each of the 14 T cell receptor beta chains below was sequenced from the same sample in a study of metastatic and nonmetastatic thyroid tumors. TCRdb re-clonotyped the PCR reads through MiXCR. The sample records tens of thousands of clones, roughly 18% being singletons. Patients were all untreated before their thyroid surgery. Sequences were obtained from blood. The receptor set was obtained from a female donor with papillary thyroid cancer or a benign thyroid nodule (not recorded which). Some clones in this sample may be carry-over from other donors' samples.

This clone has more than one count but fewer than ten. A much more abundant neighbour one base away suggests this may be a read error. The rearrangement uses TRBV29-1 and TRBJ2-3; perhaps TRBD1 as D (6 bases). The CDR3 has 14 amino acids. The germline V gene has CDR1 SQVTM and CDR2 ANQGSEA. Trimming shortened V by 6 bases and J by 3 bases, and 16 bases separated the two germline ends. In DNA, the CDR3 is TGCAGCGTCGCCAAGTCCGGACAGACAGATACGCAGTATTTT. Its translation: CSVAKSGQTDTQYF.

As concerns this clone: A read error may produce the germline difference seen at one junction end. The chain combines TRBV24-1 with TRBJ2-7; D is unclear. Germline loops: CDR1 KGHDR, CDR2 SFDVKD. There are 14 residues in the CDR3. The CDR3 DNA reads as TGTGCCACCAGTCATTTATACGTCTCCTACGAGCAGTACTTC. Translating it yields CATSHLYVSYEQYF.

The V gene is TRBV30, the J gene TRBJ2-7; no clear D. The germline V and J ends were trimmed by 4 bases and 0 bases, with 13 bases remaining between them. The CDR3 spans 14 residues. CDR1 is GTSNPN, CDR2 SVGIG, per germline (reference sequence). CDR3 nucleotides: TGTGCCTGGAAAACGGACCGCCGCTCCTACGAGCAGTACTTC. This codes for CAWKTDRRSYEQYF.

Details on this clone: A much larger clone differs by one base, so this may be a read error. This chain uses TRBV5-1 with TRBJ2-3; D may match TRBD1 or TRBD2 (6 bases each). Germline V gives CDR1 SGHRS, CDR2 YFSETQ. Deletions cut 3 bases from V and 1 base from J, with 15 bases between. This CDR3 has 16 residues. CDR3 bases: TGCGCCAGCAGCTGGAGGGGGGAGATGGGCACAGATACGCAGTATTTT. Its translation is CASSWRGEMGTDTQYF.

The V gene is TRBV6-4, the J gene TRBJ2-5, with TRBD2 matching 9 bases. Germline-derived CDR1 and CDR2 are MRHNA and SNTAGT. The length of the CDR3 is 14 residues. After removal of 3 bases from V and 1 base from J, the junction contained 0 bases not matched to a gene. CDR3 amino acids: CASSERGGQETQYF. The CDR3 DNA follows: TGTGCCAGCAGTGAGCGGGGGGGCCAAGAGACCCAGTACTTC.

The table lists this clone with many counts. This may come from a read error, since a much larger clone is one base off. The chain joins TRBV3-1 to TRBJ2-1; no reliable D call. The CDR3 has 18 amino acids. The germline V gene encodes CDR1 LGHDT and CDR2 YNNKEL (reference sequence). The CDR3: CTSSQESVRSVAYNEQFF. CDR3 DNA sequence: TGTACCAGCAGCCAAGAATCGGTTAGGAGTGTCGCCTACAATGAGCAGTTCTTC.

V usage is TRBV7-9 and J usage is TRBJ1-5; D unresolved. V was pared by 1 base and J by 6 bases, with 7 bases between. The CDR3 loop spans 13 amino acids. Germline lookup yields CDR1 SEHNR and CDR2 FQNEAQ (reference sequence). CDR3 sequence (DNA): TGTGCCAGCAGCTTAGAAGGCGGTCAGCCCCAGCATTTT. As protein: CASSLEGGQPQHF. Full variable domain (outside the CDR3, taken from reference TRBV7-9 and TRBJ1-5): DTGVSQNPRHKITKRGQNVTFRCDPISEHNRLYWYRQTLGQGPEFLTYFQNEAQLEKSRLLSDRFSAERPKGSFSTLEIQRTEQGDSAMYLCASSLEGGQPQHFGDGTRLSIL.

This clone appeared many times. This chain links TRBV9 with TRBJ2-1; 8 bases fit TRBD2. This CDR3 has 14 residues. The J segment lost 11 bases and the V segment lost 1 base, leaving 8 bases of the junction unmatched. Germline V gives CDR1 SGDLS, CDR2 YYNGEE. The CDR3 DNA is TGTGCCAGCAGCGTAATCCCGGGAGGGCGCCAGCAGTTCTTC. Amino acids: CASSVIPGGRQQFF.

About this clone itself: At one end the junction does not follow the germline gene, possibly because of a read error. The chain couples TRBV20-1 to TRBJ2-7, with 9 bases matching TRBD2. The germline V gene encodes CDR1 DFQATT and CDR2 SNEGSKA (reference sequence). This CDR3 region has 18 residues. This chain's CDR3 is CSARDVSGERGATYDQYF. Written as DNA, the CDR3 is TGCAGTGCTAGAGATGTTTCAGGAGAGCGGGGGGCCACCTACGATCAGTACTTC.

This clone was observed many times. This may arise from a read error, as a much more abundant clone is one base away. The sample holds other DNA sequences that translate to the same CDR3. The V and J genes are TRBV6-1 and TRBJ2-1, with D maybe TRBD1 (6 bases). Germline assignment: CDR1 MNHNS and CDR2 SASEGT. This CDR3 is 15 amino acids long. CDR3 sequence (DNA): TGCGCCAGCAGTGAAGGATATGCATACGACAGGGAGCAGTTCTTC. Translating gives CASSEGYAYDREQFF.

The chain employs TRBV20-1 and TRBJ2-5, with 8 positions matching TRBD1. The germline CDR1 and CDR2 sequences are DFQATT and SNEGSKA (reference sequence). This CDR3 region has 14 residues. Trimming at V came to 0 bases and at J to 5 bases, leaving 5 bases not matched to a gene. The CDR3 DNA reads as TGCAGTGCTAGAGATGGGGGACAGGAGGAGACCCAGTACTTC. Its translation: CSARDGGQEETQYF.

This clone has ten or more counts. The same CDR3 can be traced to other DNA sequences in this sample. The chain has TRBV7-2 and TRBJ1-1; 7 bases are shared with TRBD1. The CDR3 extends over 13 amino acids. Germline V gene sequence: CDR1 SGHTA, CDR2 FQGNSA. The junction had 11 bases not matched to a gene; V was cut back by 5 bases and J by 11 bases. The CDR3 bases are TGTGCCAGCAGCCTAAACCAGGGGGGCGGGGCTTTCTTT. Translating it yields CASSLNQGGGAFF.

The chain recombines TRBV27 with TRBJ2-7; D may be TRBD2 (5 bases). V lost 9 bases to trimming and J lost 2 bases, with 20 bases between them. CDR1 and CDR2 from the germline V gene are MNHEY and SMNVEV (reference sequence). The CDR3 spans 15 residues. The CDR3 DNA reads TGTGCCAGTCTCCGCAGCGGATCCTCCCCCTACGAGCAGTACTTC. The encoded protein is CASLRSGSSPYEQYF.

This clone was observed a handful of times. CDR3 DNA: TGTGCCAGCAGTTCCTCCGGGACAGGGTCTCAGCCCCAGCATTTT. This codes for CASSSSGTGSQPQHF. This chain uses TRBV28 with TRBJ1-5, with 9 positions matching TRBD1. This CDR3 is built from 15 residues. The germline V gene encodes CDR1 MDHEN and CDR2 SYDVKM. With 4 bases clipped from V and 6 bases from J, the junction kept 7 bases outside the gene matches.